A single sample gave rise to the 32 T cell receptor beta chains below, sequenced in a study of T cells after yellow fever vaccination (dated by TCRdb to the late 2010s). Library construction relied on 5' RACE. The instrument was an Illumina HiSeq 2500. TCRdb reanalyzed the raw reads on its own, using fastp at Q25 for trimming and MiXCR for clone calling, and kept in-frame beta chains. Rows merge per CDR3 protein into single entries with the most common DNA and genes. The sample profile shows around 550,000 distinct CDR3 sequences; 15% to 20% of them were found once. Clones ranked in the top ten supply more than 13% of the sample. Taken with the paper, the label for treatment or condition translates to: live attenuated yellow fever vaccine strain. The input for sequencing was PBMCs, taken 15 days after the yellow fever booster vaccination. These receptors came from a man aged 25 to 40 who received the YFV17D yellow fever vaccine.

The CDR3 DNA reads TGCAGCGTTGGGGACCGCACAGATACGCAGTATTTT. Its translation is CSVGDRTDTQYF. The V and J genes are TRBV29-1 and TRBJ2-3; perhaps D is TRBD1 or TRBD2 (5 bases each). The CDR3 runs to 12 residues. The V and J ends lost 4 bases and 1 base respectively, with 6 bases between them. Germline V gene sequence: CDR1 SQVTM, CDR2 ANQGSEA.

This clonotype was counted between two and nine times. CDR3 sequence reads: CASSLRARTSGSNEQFF. The CDR3 DNA reads as TGTGCCAGCAGCCTACGAGCCAGGACTAGCGGGAGCAATGAGCAGTTCTTC. J is TRBJ2-1 and V is TRBV3-1; 13 bases agree with TRBD2. J gave up 6 bases and V 4 bases, and 9 bases lay outside the gene matches. The CDR3 runs 17 residues. Germline loops: CDR1 LGHDT, CDR2 YNNKEL (reference sequence).

For this clonotype: A junction end diverges from the germline sequence, so it may reflect a read error. DNA of the CDR3: TGTGCCACCAGCCGAGACAGGGTGAACACTGAAGCTTTCTTT. Its protein product is CATSRDRVNTEAFF. The chain uses TRBV15 and TRBJ1-1; 7 bases agree with TRBD1. Germline loops: CDR1 LNHNV, CDR2 YYDKDF (reference sequence). This CDR3 is built from 14 residues.

This clonotype was detected a few times. The chain combines TRBV7-2 with TRBJ2-1; perhaps TRBD2 as D (5 bases). CDR3 length: 13 residues. Per the germline V gene, CDR1 is SGHTA and CDR2 is FQGNSA. The V end was cut by 1 base, the J end by 10 bases, with 11 bases between. The CDR3 DNA reads TGTGCCAGCAGCTTAGGAGCTCAGCGGGAGCAGTTCTTC. Protein product: CASSLGAQREQFF.

This clonotype was observed a few times. This rearrangement joins TRBV29-1 to TRBJ2-1, with TRBD2 as a possible D gene (5 bases). Trimming took 7 bases from V and 0 from J, leaving 10 bases between them. The CDR3 totals 13 residues. The germline CDR1 and CDR2 sequences are SQVTM and ANQGSEA. The CDR3 is CSALAGSYNEQFF. The CDR3 DNA sequence: TGCAGCGCCCTGGCGGGCTCCTACAATGAGCAGTTCTTC.

The chain carries TRBV6-4 and TRBJ2-1, with TRBD2 matching over 8 bases. Germline V gene lookup returns CDR1 MRHNA and CDR2 SNTAGT. This CDR3 region has 14 residues. The junction had 7 bases not matched to a gene; V was cut back by 4 bases and J by 8 bases. DNA for the CDR3: TGTGCCAGCAGTGGCACTCGGGGGGGGCATGAGCAGTTCTTC. Protein sequence: CASSGTRGGHEQFF.

This clonotype turned up a few times. This chain uses TRBV6-2 or TRBV6-3 with TRBJ2-3; TRBD2 is a possible D gene (6 bases). V shed 10 bases and J shed 2 bases, with 16 bases lying between them. CDR1 is MNHEY and CDR2 is SVGEGT in the germline V gene. The CDR3 contains 14 residues. The CDR3 loop is CATSERVFTDTQYF. The CDR3 region has the DNA TGTGCCACTTCGGAGCGGGTATTCACAGATACGCAGTATTTT.

The chain joins TRBV9 to TRBJ2-1; D is ambiguous. CDR3 size: 16 residues. The germline V gene encodes CDR1 SGDLS and CDR2 YYNGEE. V was trimmed by 3 bases and J by 0 bases, leaving 13 bases between them. CDR3: CASSARSWSSYNEQFF. The CDR3 nucleotides read TGTGCCAGCAGCGCCCGTTCTTGGAGCTCCTACAATGAGCAGTTCTTC.

This clonotype was observed a few times. V gene TRBV20-1 combines with J gene TRBJ2-5; 15 nucleotides match TRBD2. With 6 bases clipped from V and 5 bases from J, the junction kept 10 bases outside the gene matches. This CDR3 contains 16 residues. Germline V lookup: CDR1 DFQATT, CDR2 SNEGSKA (reference sequence). The CDR3 protein is CSAFGLAGGPLETQYF. The DNA for the CDR3 is TGCAGTGCCTTCGGACTAGCGGGAGGGCCGTTGGAGACCCAGTACTTC.

V is TRBV5-1 and J is TRBJ1-1; 11 bases are shared with TRBD1. V was pared by 3 bases and J by 4 bases, with 8 bases of the junction left unmatched. This CDR3 has 16 amino acids. Germline-derived CDR1 and CDR2 are SGHRS and YFSETQ. CDR3 amino acids: CASSWGQGGWSTEAFF. CDR3 bases: TGCGCCAGCAGCTGGGGACAGGGGGGATGGAGCACTGAAGCTTTCTTT.

The chain carries TRBV6-2 or TRBV6-3 and TRBJ2-7; D is unresolved. V lost 6 bases to trimming and J lost 0 bases, with 6 bases between them. This CDR3 is built from 12 residues. Germline V gene lookup returns CDR1 MNHEY and CDR2 SVGEGT. The CDR3 here is CASRGYSYEQYF. The CDR3 DNA reads TGTGCCAGCAGAGGGTACTCCTACGAGCAGTACTTC.

This clonotype was recorded a few times. The gene calls are TRBV7-6 and TRBJ2-7; 7 bases agree with TRBD2. The trim removed 5 bases at V and 5 bases at J, leaving 9 bases unmatched. The length of the CDR3 is 14 residues. Per the germline V gene, CDR1 is SGHVS and CDR2 is FNYEAQ. The CDR3 reads CASSALRGGDEQYF. The CDR3 nucleotides read TGTGCCAGCAGCGCGCTCCGGGGAGGGGACGAGCAGTACTTC.

This sequence joins TRBV2 and TRBJ1-2, with D possibly matching TRBD1 (6 bases). There are 15 residues in the CDR3. Deletions cut 8 bases from V and 3 bases from J, with 19 bases between. Germline CDR1 reads SNHLY; CDR2 reads FYNNEI. The CDR3 is CASLGQLKTDYGYTF. The CDR3 nucleotides read TGTGCCAGCTTAGGACAGTTAAAAACGGACTATGGCTACACCTTC.

The V gene is TRBV20-1, the J gene TRBJ2-7, with D possibly matching TRBD2 (6 bases). The CDR3 covers 12 residues. The V gene's germline CDR1 is DFQATT and CDR2 SNEGSKA (reference sequence). V was trimmed by 4 bases and J by 5 bases, leaving 12 bases between them. The CDR3 bases are TGCAGTGCTACGCGGGAAACGGACGAGCAGTACTTC. The encoded protein is CSATRETDEQYF.

There are a few counts of this clonotype. The rearrangement links TRBV18 to TRBJ1-4, with a possible D match to TRBD1 (6 bases). This CDR3 is 14 amino acids long. V shed 6 bases and J shed 7 bases, with 15 bases lying between them. The germline V gene has CDR1 KGHSH and CDR2 LQKENI. The CDR3 DNA sequence: TGTGCCAGCTCCGCGACCGGGACACCTGAAAAACTGTTTTTT. As protein: CASSATGTPEKLFF. Complete variable domain (other parts from reference TRBV18 and TRBJ1-4): NAGVMQNPRHLVRRRGQEARLRCSPMKGHSHVYWYRQLPEEGLKFMVYLQKENIIDESGMPKERFSAEFPKEGPSILRIQQVVRGDSAAYFCASSATGTPEKLFFGSGTQLSVL.

The V and J genes are TRBV3-1 and TRBJ2-1; 8 nucleotides align to TRBD2. Germline V lookup: CDR1 LGHDT, CDR2 YNNKEL (reference sequence). This CDR3 is 15 amino acids long. With V trimmed by 2 bases and J by 9 bases, 9 bases remained unmatched. As DNA, the CDR3 is TGTGCCAGCAGCCAAACTAGCGGCCCCGTCGGTGAGCAGTTCTTC. Encoded protein: CASSQTSGPVGEQFF.

This clonotype was seen more than once but under ten times. V usage is TRBV6-1 and J usage is TRBJ2-7, with a tentative D call TRBD2 (6 bases). This CDR3 is 17 amino acids long. Germline V gene sequence: CDR1 MNHNS, CDR2 SASEGT. Trimming cost V 6 bases and J 0 bases, with 21 bases left between them. The CDR3 DNA reads as TGTGCCAGCAGCCCCCCCTTCGGGAGCCTACCCTCCTACGAGCAGTACTTC. This encodes CASSPPFGSLPSYEQYF.

There are a few counts of this clonotype. This sequence joins TRBV6-5 and TRBJ2-7, with 8 bases matching TRBD1. Looked up from germline, CDR1 is MNHEY and CDR2 is SVGAGI. This CDR3 has 16 amino acids. The J segment lost 2 bases and the V segment lost 0 bases, leaving 6 bases of the junction unmatched. The CDR3 region is CASSYSQGARPYEQYF. The CDR3 DNA sequence: TGTGCCAGCAGTTACTCTCAGGGGGCGCGCCCCTACGAGCAGTACTTC.

About this clonotype itself: The germline gene is not matched at one end of the junction; a read error may be the cause. The chain employs TRBV7-4 and TRBJ2-5; possibly TRBD1 or TRBD2 for D (6 bases each). Looked up from germline, CDR1 is SGHVT and CDR2 is SQSDAQ. The CDR3 is 17 amino acids. The CDR3 DNA sequence: TGTGCCACCAGCTTAATAGGGGGGCCCAACAAGGGAGAGACCCAGTACTTC. Its protein is CATSLIGGPNKGETQYF. The variable domain in full, completed from reference TRBV7-4 and TRBJ2-5, reads GAGVSQSPRYKVAKRGRDVALRCDSISGHVTLYWYRQTLGQGSEVLTYSQSDAQRDKSGRPSGRFSAERPERSVSTLKIQRTEQGDSAVYLCATSLIGGPNKGETQYFGPGTRLLVL.

The table lists this clonotype with a few counts. The V call is TRBV6-5, the J call TRBJ2-3; D unresolved. This CDR3 has 13 residues. The V gene's germline CDR1 is MNHEY and CDR2 SVGAGI. V lost 2 bases and J 4 bases, leaving 7 bases between the germline ends. The CDR3, as DNA: TGTGCCAGCAGTTACCCACGTTCAGATACGCAGTATTTT. It is translated as CASSYPRSDTQYF.

As for this clonotype: One junction end disagrees with the germline gene, perhaps due to a read error. The V gene is TRBV5-5, the J gene TRBJ2-7; D ambiguous. CDR1 and CDR2 (germline): SGHKS, YYEKEE (reference sequence). The CDR3 sequence is 13 residues long. CDR3 coding DNA: TGTGCCATCAGCTTTGGGCACCTCTACGAGCAGTACTTC. Translation gives CAISFGHLYEQYF. Using reference TRBV5-5 and TRBJ2-7 for the parts outside the CDR3, the full variable domain is DAGVTQSPTHLIKTRGQQVTLRCSPISGHKSVSWYQQVLGQGPQFIFQYYEKEERGRGNFPDRFSARQFPNYSSELNVNALLLGDSALYLCAISFGHLYEQYFGPGTRLTVT.

The chain employs TRBV20-1 and TRBJ1-1; D ambiguous. Germline V CDR1 and CDR2: DFQATT, SNEGSKA (reference sequence). This CDR3 is built from 13 residues. Trimming removed 1 base from V and 4 bases from J, with 10 bases in between. This CDR3 reads CSARVRRSTEAFF. The CDR3 DNA sequence: TGCAGTGCTAGAGTACGTAGAAGCACTGAAGCTTTCTTT.

This clonotype appeared many times. V is TRBV5-1 and J is TRBJ2-5; D gene ambiguous. The germline CDR1 and CDR2 sequences are SGHRS and YFSETQ. The CDR3 is 14 residues long. V lost 4 bases and J lost 4, with 14 bases in between. The chain's CDR3 is CASSRLGNGETQYF. Written as DNA, the CDR3 is TGCGCCAGCAGCCGGCTGGGGAATGGAGAGACCCAGTACTTC.

Turning to this clonotype: This CDR3 is missing its conserved last phenylalanine or tryptophan, likely due to a read error. No DNA is shown, since the ends of the CDR3 on it are uncertain; the CDR3 is the one TCRdb lists. The rearrangement uses TRBV30 and TRBJ2-1. From germline, CDR1 is GTSNPN and CDR2 SVGIG (reference sequence). The CDR3 region is 12 residues in length, termini included. The CDR3 loop reads CAWSVRGYSSLY.

CDR3 bases: TGCAGCGTTGACAGAGTGCGGGAGGGATTTGGTATCGATGAGCAGTTCTTC. As protein: CSVDRVREGFGIDEQFF. The chain employs TRBV29-1 and TRBJ2-1; 9 positions agree with TRBD2. Germline V gene data show CDR1 as SQVTM and CDR2 as ANQGSEA. The CDR3 is 17 amino acids. V lost 3 bases and J lost 8; bases outside the gene matches: 17.

This chain joins TRBV7-9 and TRBJ2-5; D unclear. The germline CDR1 and CDR2 sequences are SEHNR and FQNEAQ (reference sequence). This CDR3 spans 13 amino acids. Trimming shortened V by 6 bases and J by 2 bases, and 10 bases separated the two germline ends. The CDR3 DNA reads as TGTGCCAGCAGGCCCTTAGATCAAGAGACCCAGTACTTC. Translated: CASRPLDQETQYF.

The chain recombines TRBV18 with TRBJ1-6; a weak D match, TRBD1 (6 bases). CDR3 length equals 16 residues. CDR1 is KGHSH and CDR2 is LQKENI in the germline V gene. V was cut by 5 bases and J by 1 base, with 12 bases left in between. The CDR3 loop is CASSTAGTSYNSPLHF. In nucleotides, the CDR3 is TGTGCCAGCTCAACGGCAGGGACATCCTATAATTCACCCCTCCACTTT.

The genes are TRBV11-2 and TRBJ1-1; 8 nucleotides align to TRBD1. Per the germline V gene, CDR1 is SGHAT and CDR2 is FQNNGV. The CDR3 spans 17 residues. Unmatched junction bases numbered 8, after V lost 2 bases and J lost 0 bases. The CDR3 DNA is TGTGCCAGCAGCTTATTTTCAGGACAGGGACTGAACACTGAAGCTTTCTTT. Translating it yields CASSLFSGQGLNTEAFF.

This clonotype turned up a few times. The rearrangement links TRBV20-1 to TRBJ1-1; possibly TRBD1 for D (5 bases). This CDR3 is built from 17 residues. Germline CDR1 is DFQATT and CDR2 is SNEGSKA (reference sequence). The ends were cut back, 3 bases at V and 4 bases at J, with 24 bases in the middle. Written as DNA, the CDR3 is TGCAGTGCTAGGAGGACCGGGACCCGCCAAGTTAGCACTGAAGCTTTCTTT. Its protein is CSARRTGTRQVSTEAFF.

The chain employs TRBV4-3 and TRBJ2-5; TRBD2 matches at 7 bases. The CDR3 has 16 amino acids. Germline lookup yields CDR1 LGHNA and CDR2 YSLEER. V lost 0 bases and J lost 0; bases outside the gene matches: 4. The CDR3 bases are TGCGCCAGCAGCCAAGACCTAGCGGCGTACCAAGAGACCCAGTACTTC. Translating gives CASSQDLAAYQETQYF.

This chain links TRBV7-8 with TRBJ2-7; D remains unclear. Trimming removed 1 base at V and 3 bases at J, with 7 bases between. From germline, CDR1 is SGHVS and CDR2 FQNEAQ. The CDR3 sequence is 13 residues long. CDR3 sequence: CASSLVGHYEQYF. CDR3 sequence (DNA): TGTGCCAGCAGCTTAGTAGGGCACTACGAGCAGTACTTC.

The chain uses TRBV12-3 or TRBV12-4 and TRBJ2-1, with 7 bases that match TRBD2. The CDR3 totals 16 residues. Germline trimming cut 6 bases from V and 0 bases from J; bases unmatched to any gene: 8. The CDR3 region is CASRGDYPTSYNEQFF. DNA for the CDR3: TGTGCCAGCAGAGGGGACTACCCCACCTCCTACAATGAGCAGTTCTTC.